A single sample gave rise to the 28 T cell receptor beta chains below, sequenced in a study of tumor and adjacent non-tumor tissue in lung cancer. No cell sorting was done before RNA was extracted from the tissue. This non-tumor lung sample came from over 3 cm beyond the tumor edge. TCRbeta libraries were built with three rounds of nested PCR, modified from ARM-PCR. TCRdb reprocessed the multiplex PCR reads via MiXCR and lists one record per CDR3 protein. The sample contains some 80,000 distinct CDR3 sequences, 76% of which appear only once. The sample consisted of distant non-tumor lung tissue. The receptors here all came from a man aged 70 or older with non-small cell lung cancer.

This sequence joins TRBV14 and TRBJ2-5; no firm D call. Trimming left V 11 bases short and J 7 bases short, with 14 bases between. Germline V gives CDR1 SGHDN, CDR2 FVKESK. The CDR3 runs to 11 residues. CDR3 in amino acids: CARSQSGTQYF. DNA of the CDR3: TGTGCCCGTAGCCAATCGGGGACCCAGTACTTC.

On this clonotype: Given a much more abundant clone one base away, this may be a read error. J is TRBJ1-5 and V is TRBV30; maybe TRBD1 (6 bases). Looked up from germline, CDR1 is GTSNPN and CDR2 is SVGIG (reference sequence). This CDR3 contains 14 residues. The CDR3 is CAWSVPGDNQHQHF. The CDR3 nucleotides are TGTGCCTGGAGTGTACCCGGGGACAATCAGCACCAGCATTTT.

Turning to this clonotype: The conserved phenylalanine or tryptophan normally closing the CDR3 is absent here, so this likely arose from a read error. The J gene is TRBJ2-1, the V gene TRBV29-1, with D perhaps matching TRBD1 (6 bases). Per germline, CDR1 SQVTM and CDR2 ANQGSEA. CDR3 length: 13 residues. V was pared by 6 bases and J by 8 bases, with 17 bases between. Here the CDR3 reads CSVRDTTLYEQFL. CDR3 in DNA: TGCAGCGTCCGGGACACAACTCTATATGAGCAGTTCTTA.

On this clonotype itself: One end of the junction fails to match germline, which may point to a read error. The chain carries TRBV6-1 and TRBJ1-2, with D possibly TRBD1 on 5 matching bases. Germline assignment: CDR1 MNHNS and CDR2 SASEGT. This CDR3 region has 13 residues. CDR3 in amino acids: CATSAWTREGYTF. The CDR3 region has the DNA TGTGCCACCAGTGCCTGGACAAGGGAAGGCTACACCTTC.

Comments on this clonotype: One end of the junction varies from germline; a read error may be responsible. The V call is TRBV12-3 or TRBV12-4, the J call TRBJ1-5; 7 positions agree with TRBD1. The CDR3 contains 15 residues. CDR3 sequence: CASSLGTGGNQPQNF. The CDR3, as DNA: TGTGCCAGCAGTTTAGGGACAGGAGGAAATCAGCCCCAGAATTTT.

Only one count was recorded for this clonotype. At one end, the junction sequence differs from germline, possibly due to a read error. V usage is TRBV29-1 and J usage is TRBJ2-5; 9 positions agree with TRBD2. This CDR3 is 16 amino acids long. Germline V gene lookup returns CDR1 SQVTM and CDR2 ANQGSEA. Written as DNA, the CDR3 is TGTAGCGGGAGACTAGAGAGGGACGTTTTGCGAGAGACCCAGTACTTC. Amino acids: CSGRLERDVLRETQYF.

Details on this clonotype: The junction departs from the called germline gene at one end, perhaps through a read error. The chain joins TRBV29-1 to TRBJ2-5; D perhaps matches TRBD1 (6 bases). CDR1 and CDR2 (germline): SQVTM, ANQGSEA. The CDR3 contains 13 residues. The CDR3 DNA reads TGCAGTGCGGCCGACAGGTTACAAGAGACCAAGTACTTC. It yields the protein CSAADRLQETKYF.

This clonotype has a single count. No conserved phenylalanine or tryptophan ends this CDR3, so it is likely a read error. The rearrangement joins TRBV12-5 to TRBJ1-1; a possible D gene is TRBD1 (6 bases). The length of the CDR3 is 15 residues. V was trimmed by 6 bases and J by 8 bases, leaving 22 bases between them. CDR1 LGHNT and CDR2 FRNRAP come from the germline V gene. CDR3 sequence (DNA): TGTGCTAGTGGACATGGGACACCCAAAAGCAAGGAAGCTTTCTAT. This codes for CASGHGTPKSKEAFY.

This clonotype was observed at least ten times. V is TRBV7-9 and J is TRBJ2-7, with D possibly called TRBD1 or TRBD2 (6 bases each). Looked up from germline, CDR1 is SEHNR and CDR2 is FQNEAQ (reference sequence). The CDR3 consists of 14 residues. The V end lost 3 bases, the J end lost 3 bases, and 12 bases lay between the germline ends. The CDR3 nucleotides read TGTGCCAGCAGCTTTGAGGGGGGCAACTACGAGCAGTACTTC. It specifies CASSFEGGNYEQYF.

Regarding this clonotype: A much larger clone is a single base away; this may be a read error. The V and J genes are TRBV20-1 and TRBJ1-1, with no clear D. In germline, CDR1 is DFQATT, CDR2 SNEGSKA (reference sequence). The length of the CDR3 is 12 residues. V lost 8 bases and J 3 bases, leaving 13 bases between the germline ends. The CDR3 sequence: CSSRVSDTEAFF. CDR3 coding DNA: TGCAGTTCGAGGGTTAGCGACACTGAAGCTTTCTTT.

Comments on this clonotype: It is likely a read error, because the conserved phenylalanine at the end of the CDR3 is missing. This chain connects TRBV11-2 to TRBJ1-1; D gene unclear. Per germline, CDR1 SGHAT and CDR2 FQNNGV. The CDR3 sequence is 15 residues long. The CDR3 here is CASSIANSRNTDAFL. CDR3 nucleotide sequence: TGTGCCAGCAGCATCGCCAATTCAAGGAACACTGATGCTTTCTTG.

The V and J genes are TRBV4-2 and TRBJ1-1, with no clear D. The V gene's germline CDR1 is LGHNA and CDR2 YNFKEQ. The CDR3 extends over 14 amino acids. Deletions cut 7 bases from V and 12 bases from J, with 24 bases between. The CDR3 coding sequence is TGTGCCAGCAACCTCGACCAAACGACCGGAGAAACTTTCTTT. Its protein product is CASNLDQTTGETFF.

This clonotype was observed a single time. J is TRBJ2-5 and V is TRBV12-3 or TRBV12-4, with D perhaps matching TRBD1 or TRBD2 (5 bases each). The CDR3 totals 15 residues. V dropped 6 bases and J dropped 5 bases, with 19 bases sitting between them. CDR3 sequence reads: CASRGLVGVVETQYF. As DNA, the CDR3 is TGTGCCAGCAGGGGGCTAGTGGGAGTAGTGGAGACCCAGTACTTC.

Worth noting for this clonotype: As the CDR3 is not closed by the conserved phenylalanine or tryptophan, this likely results from a read error. V is TRBV5-8 and J is TRBJ1-3; no clear D. The ends were cut back, 1 base at V and 0 bases at J, with 8 bases in the middle. This CDR3 spans 15 amino acids. Germline V lookup: CDR1 SGHTS, CDR2 YDEGEE. The CDR3 DNA reads TGTGCCAGCAGCTTGTACCGCCGCTCTGGAAACACCATATATCTT. This encodes CASSLYRRSGNTIYL.

The sample holds one count of this clonotype. A much larger clonotype is one base distant, so this may be a read error. J is TRBJ2-3 and V is TRBV5-4; 8 nucleotides line up with TRBD2. The CDR3 sequence is 15 residues long. Germline V gene sequence: CDR1 SGHNT, CDR2 YYREEE (reference sequence). CDR3: CAISWRGDRADTQYF. The DNA for the CDR3 is TGTGCCATCAGCTGGCGGGGGGACCGGGCAGATACGCAGTATTTT.

This clonotype has a handful of counts. The gene calls are TRBV29-1 and TRBJ2-7; tentatively, D is TRBD2 (5 bases). This CDR3 has 14 amino acids. Germline V gene lookup returns CDR1 SQVTM and CDR2 ANQGSEA. V was shortened by 6 bases and J by 4 bases, with 19 bases between the two germline ends. This CDR3 is CSVQGSGLNYEQYF. The CDR3 DNA is TGCAGCGTCCAAGGATCGGGATTAAATTACGAGCAGTACTTC.

This clonotype was counted between two and nine times. One base away lies a much larger clone, so this may be a sequencing read error. The chain combines TRBV4-1 with TRBJ2-3; D remains ambiguous. The CDR3 sequence is 16 residues long. Germline CDR1 is MGHRA and CDR2 is YSYEKL. With 4 bases removed from V and 1 base from J, the gap between germline ends came to 15 bases. The CDR3 region is CASSPLRARGTDTQYF. In nucleotides, the CDR3 is TGCGCCAGCAGCCCCCTAAGGGCTAGGGGCACAGATACGCAGTATTTT.

Of note for this clonotype: One junction end disagrees with the germline gene, perhaps due to a read error. V is TRBV4-2 and J is TRBJ1-4, with D possibly TRBD1 on 5 matching bases. Germline assignment: CDR1 LGHNA and CDR2 YNFKEQ. CDR3 length: 17 residues. CDR3 sequence reads: CASSLVPLGVSNEELFF. CDR3 DNA sequence: TGTGCCAGCAGCCTAGTACCGTTGGGGGTATCTAATGAAGAACTGTTTTTT.

In the case of this clonotype: Germline is not matched at one junction end, which may reflect a read error. This rearrangement joins TRBV12-3 or TRBV12-4 to TRBJ1-3; D gene unclear. The CDR3 has 12 residues. The CDR3 region has the DNA TGTGCCAGCACGTTCGCGGGAAACACCGTATATTTT. Its translation: CASTFAGNTVYF.

This clonotype was seen only once. The J gene is TRBJ2-5, the V gene TRBV20-1; no clear D. Trimming took 3 bases from V and 5 from J, leaving 16 bases between them. The CDR3 is 14 residues long. Germline lookup yields CDR1 DFQATT and CDR2 SNEGSKA (reference sequence). This CDR3 is CSARSGQPGETQYF. For the CDR3, the DNA is TGCAGTGCTAGGTCCGGCCAGCCTGGCGAGACCCAGTACTTC.

This clonotype was observed once. One junction end does not reproduce the germline sequence, and a read error may be involved. V usage is TRBV6-5 and J usage is TRBJ2-1; 13 bases map to TRBD2. The germline V gene has CDR1 MNHEY and CDR2 SVGAGI. CDR3 length: 15 residues. The CDR3 reads CASNYRTSGSNEQFF. Here the CDR3 DNA reads TGTGCCAGCAATTACAGGACTAGCGGGAGCAATGAGCAGTTCTTC.

Details on this clonotype: The junction shows a germline mismatch at one end, possibly a read error. For the CDR3, the DNA is TGTGCCAGCAGTTTACAGGGGTTCTCAGATACACAGTATTTT. It specifies CASSLQGFSDTQYF. The chain employs TRBV11-2 and TRBJ2-3; TRBD1 matches at 7 bases. The germline V gene has CDR1 SGHAT and CDR2 FQNNGV. The CDR3 is 14 residues long.

Remarks on this clonotype: Compared with germline, one end of the junction differs, possibly owing to a read error. The chain combines TRBV11-3 with TRBJ2-1; D may match TRBD1 or TRBD2 (5 bases each). The CDR3 covers 15 residues. Germline V gene lookup returns CDR1 SGHNT and CDR2 YENEEA. The CDR3 region is CASSIDMGTYNDQFF. In DNA form, the CDR3 reads TGTGCCAGCAGCATCGACATGGGGACGTACAATGACCAGTTCTTC.

A word on this clonotype: A read error is possible here, since a much larger clone lies one base away. V usage is TRBV5-1 and J usage is TRBJ2-7; the match to TRBD2 covers 7 bases. V lost 4 bases, J lost 3 bases, and 10 bases stayed unmatched. CDR1 and CDR2 (germline): SGHRS, YFSETQ. This CDR3 region has 15 residues. In DNA form, the CDR3 reads TGCGCCAGCAGCCCGGGACTACCTCTAATCTACGAGCAGTACTTC. It specifies CASSPGLPLIYEQYF.

The genes are TRBV14 and TRBJ2-3; the D gene is possibly TRBD2 (6 bases). Germline values: CDR1 SGHDN, CDR2 FVKESK. CDR3 size: 14 residues. The V and J ends lost 8 bases and 5 bases respectively, with 17 bases between them. The CDR3 protein is CASCPSAGKDTQYF. In DNA form, the CDR3 reads TGTGCCAGCTGCCCGTCGGCGGGGAAAGATACGCAGTATTTT.

V is TRBV6-5 and J is TRBJ1-2, with D unclear. Germline V gene data show CDR1 as MNHEY and CDR2 as SVGAGI. V gave up 1 base and J gave up 2 bases, with 17 bases separating them. This CDR3 spans 17 amino acids. The CDR3 DNA sequence: TGTGCCAGCAGTTACTTACGAGGTGGGGTAATCAACTATGGCTACACCTTC. It is translated as CASSYLRGGVINYGYTF.

This clonotype has a handful of counts. A clone one base away is much larger, so this may be a read error. The V gene is TRBV10-3, the J gene TRBJ2-7, with no clear D. Trimming removed 2 bases at V and 4 bases at J, with 12 bases between. CDR3 length: 14 residues. Germline CDR1 ENHRY, CDR2 SYGVKD. CDR3 region: CAISEMATMYEQYF. CDR3 nucleotide sequence: TGTGCCATCAGTGAGATGGCCACGATGTACGAGCAGTACTTC.

About this clonotype: A read error may be the cause here, since a much bigger clone is one base away. The rearrangement links TRBV9 to TRBJ2-7, with no clear D. The CDR3 loop spans 14 amino acids. Trimming stripped 4 bases from V and 0 bases from J, with 11 bases between. CDR1 is SGDLS, CDR2 YYNGEE, per germline. CDR3 residues: CASSIGFSSYEQYF. CDR3 nucleotide sequence: TGTGCCAGCAGCATCGGTTTCAGCTCCTACGAGCAGTACTTC.